The 27 T cell receptor beta chains listed next were all sequenced from one sample in a study of T cell repertoires in cytomegalovirus infection. Their specific antigens are unknown. A single record per CDR3 protein comes from TCRdb applying MiXCR to the reads. Of 550,000 to 700,000 distinct CDR3 sequences in the sample, 40% were seen once. Sample: cultured PBMCs, taken from culture after CMV antigen stimulation. The receptors derive from a human donor in good health (CMV status not recorded). Some clones in this sample may be carry-over from other donors' samples.

This chain uses TRBV6-1 with TRBJ1-1; possible D gene TRBD1, 6 bases. The ends were cut back, 2 bases at V and 1 base at J, with 17 bases in the middle. In germline, CDR1 is MNHNS, CDR2 SASEGT. The CDR3 has 17 amino acids. CDR3 residues: CASSERGSSLWNTEAFF. Written as DNA, the CDR3 is TGTGCCAGCAGTGAAAGGGGGTCTAGTTTGTGGAACACTGAAGCTTTCTTT.

The chain couples TRBV5-1 to TRBJ1-2; D gene unclear. V lost 7 bases, J lost 5 bases, and 18 bases lay in between. The CDR3 spans 14 residues. In germline, CDR1 is SGHRS, CDR2 YFSETQ. DNA of the CDR3: TGCGCCAGCGGCCAAGGATCTGCTGAGTATGGCTACACCTTC. It yields the protein CASGQGSAEYGYTF.

In its sample, this clonotype was seen a few times. The genes are TRBV27 and TRBJ2-7, with 15 bases matching TRBD2. This CDR3 is built from 16 residues. Germline CDR1 reads MNHEY; CDR2 reads SMNVEV (reference sequence). With V trimmed by 3 bases and J by 7 bases, 7 bases remained unmatched. CDR3 protein: CASSLWTSGGAGEQYF. Written as DNA, the CDR3 is TGTGCCAGCAGTTTGTGGACTAGCGGGGGGGCAGGAGAGCAGTACTTC.

The sample holds one count of this clonotype. The chain employs TRBV12-3 or TRBV12-4 and TRBJ1-3; no definite D call. V gave up 5 bases and J gave up 0 bases, with 14 bases separating them. This CDR3 is built from 16 residues. The CDR3 sequence: CASSDRTAFSGNTIYF. CDR3 nucleotides: TGTGCCAGCAGTGATAGAACAGCTTTCTCTGGAAACACCATATATTTT.

This clonotype was observed a handful of times. V usage is TRBV7-2 and J usage is TRBJ2-5; D ambiguous. Trimming cost V 3 bases and J 3 bases, with 5 bases left between them. Germline V gene data show CDR1 as SGHTA and CDR2 as FQGNSA. The CDR3 is 12 residues long. The CDR3 nucleotides read TGTGCCAGCAGCTTTCTGGAAGAGACCCAGTACTTC. Protein product: CASSFLEETQYF.

V and J are TRBV5-1 and TRBJ2-5; D unclear. The CDR3 is made up of 15 amino acids. Germline lookup yields CDR1 SGHRS and CDR2 YFSETQ. The V end was cut by 3 bases, the J end by 7 bases, with 19 bases between. The CDR3 is CASSSGPTIIGTQYF. CDR3 DNA sequence: TGCGCCAGCAGCTCCGGGCCTACTATCATCGGGACCCAGTACTTC.

Only a few counts were recorded for this clonotype. V is TRBV2 and J is TRBJ1-5; TRBD1 matches at 7 bases. V gave up 3 bases and J gave up 6 bases; unmatched junction bases: 8. Germline-derived CDR1 and CDR2 are SNHLY and FYNNEI. This CDR3 is built from 15 residues. CDR3 nucleotide sequence: TGTGCCAGCAGTGACTCCGCAGGGACAGCTCAGCCCCAGCATTTT. It codes for CASSDSAGTAQPQHF.

The sample holds a few counts of this clonotype. V is TRBV6-2 or TRBV6-3 and J is TRBJ2-3; D gene ambiguous. Germline V gene data show CDR1 as MNHEY and CDR2 as SVGEGT. V shed 2 bases and J shed 2 bases, with 8 bases lying between them. The length of the CDR3 is 14 residues. The DNA for the CDR3 is TGTGCCAGCAGTTACGGGCCAGCCACAGATACGCAGTATTTT. Protein: CASSYGPATDTQYF.

The CDR3 sequence is CASSPSGPYGYTF. In nucleotides, the CDR3 is TGCGCCAGCAGCCCGAGCGGTCCCTATGGCTACACCTTC. The chain uses TRBV4-1 and TRBJ1-2; unclear D gene. The CDR3 runs to 13 residues. The ends were cut back, 4 bases at V and 4 bases at J, with 10 bases in the middle. The germline gives CDR1 MGHRA, CDR2 YSYEKL.

This clonotype came up a few times. The chain links TRBV19 to TRBJ1-6, with D perhaps TRBD1 (5 bases). The V gene lost 6 bases and the J gene lost 7 bases, with 13 bases spanning the gap. CDR3 size: 14 residues. Germline V CDR1 and CDR2: LNHDA, SQIVND (reference sequence). The CDR3 sequence is CASSPQGANSPLHF. DNA for the CDR3: TGTGCCAGTAGCCCGCAAGGGGCGAATTCACCCCTCCACTTT.

V usage is TRBV20-1 and J usage is TRBJ2-3; D not certain. Germline V lookup: CDR1 DFQATT, CDR2 SNEGSKA (reference sequence). This CDR3 comprises 12 residues. Between the trimmed V and J ends, which lost 6 bases and 2 bases, there was a span of 9 bases. The CDR3 DNA sequence: TGCAGTGCCCCCACCCTCACAGATACGCAGTATTTT. As protein: CSAPTLTDTQYF.

The chain uses TRBV11-2 and TRBJ2-7; possible D gene TRBD1, 6 bases. Per germline, CDR1 SGHAT and CDR2 FQNNGV. The CDR3 consists of 18 residues. V was clipped by 4 bases and J by 0 bases, with 22 bases between them. CDR3 DNA sequence: TGTGCCAGCAGCTCCCTAAGCCCCAGGGGCAGGCGCTCCTACGAGCAGTACTTC. Its protein product is CASSSLSPRGRRSYEQYF.

This chain connects TRBV19 to TRBJ1-4; D unclear. This CDR3 is built from 15 residues. Between the trimmed V and J ends, which lost 3 bases and 7 bases, there was a span of 15 bases. Germline values: CDR1 LNHDA, CDR2 SQIVND (reference sequence). The CDR3 reads CASSIQTLASEKLFF. The CDR3, as DNA: TGTGCCAGTAGTATTCAGACGCTGGCGAGTGAAAAACTGTTTTTT.

The genes are TRBV7-8 and TRBJ1-2; D gene uncertain. This CDR3 spans 12 amino acids. Germline V gives CDR1 SGHVS, CDR2 FQNEAQ. Trimming shortened V by 5 bases and J by 8 bases, and 12 bases separated the two germline ends. CDR3 bases: TGTGCCAGCAGCCAAGGGCGGGGAGGCTACACCTTC. This sequence encodes CASSQGRGGYTF.

This clonotype was seen a single time. This rearrangement joins TRBV10-2 to TRBJ2-3; D remains unclear. The CDR3 is 12 amino acids. Deletions cut 10 bases from V and 0 bases from J, with 8 bases between. Per germline, CDR1 WSHSY and CDR2 SAAADI. Here the CDR3 reads CATSYSTDTQYF. The CDR3 DNA is TGCGCCACCTCCTATAGCACAGATACGCAGTATTTT.

CDR3 region: CSARDVGEDNSYNEQFF. In DNA, the CDR3 is TGCAGTGCTAGAGATGTGGGGGAGGACAACTCCTACAATGAGCAGTTCTTC. V usage is TRBV20-1 and J usage is TRBJ2-1, with D tentatively TRBD2 (6 bases). V lost 0 bases, J lost 0 bases, and 15 bases lay in between. The CDR3 is 17 amino acids. Per the germline V gene, CDR1 is DFQATT and CDR2 is SNEGSKA (reference sequence).

J is TRBJ2-1 and V is TRBV30, with no clear D. V lost 5 bases to trimming and J lost 8 bases, with 13 bases between them. The V gene's germline CDR1 is GTSNPN and CDR2 SVGIG (reference sequence). The CDR3 totals 12 residues. CDR3 protein: CAWGPNNYEQFF. In DNA, the CDR3 is TGTGCCTGGGGCCCCAACAATTATGAGCAGTTCTTC.

V gene TRBV4-1 combines with J gene TRBJ1-2; 11 bases agree with TRBD1. Unmatched junction bases numbered 8, after V lost 1 base and J lost 4 bases. Germline CDR1 MGHRA, CDR2 YSYEKL. The CDR3 sequence is 17 residues long. The CDR3 here is CASSQGLDRGPGYGYTF. The CDR3 DNA is TGCGCCAGCAGCCAAGGACTGGACAGGGGGCCGGGCTATGGCTACACCTTC.

This clonotype was detected only a few times. The chain has TRBV7-9 and TRBJ1-1, with a possible D match to TRBD1 (5 bases). Germline V gives CDR1 SEHNR, CDR2 FQNEAQ (reference sequence). The CDR3 sequence is 15 residues long. Between the trimmed V and J ends, which lost 1 base and 8 bases, there was a span of 17 bases. Here the CDR3 DNA reads TGTGCCAGCAGCTTAGTTGGCAGGGACTCCCTAGAAGCTTTCTTT. Translated, it gives CASSLVGRDSLEAFF.

This clonotype occurred a few times. The V gene is TRBV6-1, the J gene TRBJ2-1, with 12 bases matching TRBD1. Germline V gene sequence: CDR1 MNHNS, CDR2 SASEGT. V shed 4 bases and J 6 bases; nucleotides not matched to a gene: 7. The CDR3 sequence is 16 residues long. CDR3 amino acids: CASSGDRGPSRNEQFF. CDR3 DNA sequence: TGTGCCAGCAGTGGGGACAGGGGGCCATCTCGCAATGAGCAGTTCTTC.

This clonotype showed up just a few times. The chain links TRBV15 to TRBJ1-5, with 7 bases fitting TRBD1. Germline CDR1 reads LNHNV; CDR2 reads YYDKDF (reference sequence). With V trimmed by 0 bases and J by 4 bases, 12 bases remained unmatched. The CDR3 is made up of 18 amino acids. The CDR3 coding sequence is TGTGCCACCAGCAGAGACCTACACCGGACAGGTCCTAATCAGCCCCAGCATTTT. Amino acid sequence: CATSRDLHRTGPNQPQHF.

The chain is built from TRBV7-9 and TRBJ2-7; D may be TRBD1 (5 bases). The CDR3 spans 15 residues. V was cut by 1 base and J by 6 bases, with 16 bases left in between. Germline CDR1 reads SEHNR; CDR2 reads FQNEAQ (reference sequence). Here the CDR3 reads CASSLVRLWGSEQYF. Written as DNA, the CDR3 is TGTGCCAGCAGCTTAGTTCGGCTCTGGGGCTCCGAGCAGTACTTC.

V usage is TRBV5-5 and J usage is TRBJ2-1, with TRBD1 as a possible D gene (6 bases). Germline CDR1 reads SGHKS; CDR2 reads YYEKEE (reference sequence). Trimming pared 2 bases from V and 3 bases from J, leaving 18 bases between. CDR3 length: 17 residues. CDR3 sequence reads: CASSLEVGLTGYNEQFF. DNA of the CDR3: TGTGCCAGCAGCTTAGAGGTGGGGCTGACAGGCTACAATGAGCAGTTCTTC. Full variable domain (rest looked up from reference TRBV5-5 and TRBJ2-1): DAGVTQSPTHLIKTRGQQVTLRCSPISGHKSVSWYQQVLGQGPQFIFQYYEKEERGRGNFPDRFSARQFPNYSSELNVNALLLGDSALYLCASSLEVGLTGYNEQFFGPGTRLTVL.

This sequence joins TRBV11-2 and TRBJ2-3, with 9 bases identical to TRBD2. Trimming removed 5 bases from V and 4 bases from J; junction bases left unmatched: 10. The germline V gene encodes CDR1 SGHAT and CDR2 FQNNGV. This CDR3 contains 16 residues. This chain's CDR3 is CASSQLSGRGADTQYF. For the CDR3, the DNA is TGTGCCAGCAGCCAACTTAGCGGGAGAGGCGCAGATACGCAGTATTTT.

This chain connects TRBV15 to TRBJ1-5; D is ambiguous. Trimming left V 0 bases short and J 6 bases short, with 6 bases between. Germline V CDR1 and CDR2: LNHNV, YYDKDF (reference sequence). The CDR3 has 13 amino acids. CDR3 DNA sequence: TGTGCCACCAGCAGAGATCGGGGTCAGCCCCAGCATTTT. Its translation is CATSRDRGQPQHF.

The chain links TRBV7-2 to TRBJ1-2; no definite D call. From germline, CDR1 is SGHTA and CDR2 FQGNSA. This CDR3 is 12 amino acids long. V was clipped by 4 bases and J by 3 bases, with 6 bases between them. CDR3: CASSYAYYGYTF. The CDR3 DNA is TGTGCCAGCAGCTATGCGTACTATGGCTACACCTTC.

This rearrangement joins TRBV18 to TRBJ2-1; 8 bases are shared with TRBD2. The CDR3 covers 16 residues. CDR1 is KGHSH, CDR2 LQKENI, per germline. V dropped 0 bases and J dropped 6; count of bases not matched to a gene: 7. The CDR3 coding sequence is TGTGCCAGCTCACCACCGTCCAGCGGGGGACCCAATGAGCAGTTCTTC. It specifies CASSPPSSGGPNEQFF. The variable domain in full, completed from reference TRBV18 and TRBJ2-1, reads NAGVMQNPRHLVRRRGQEARLRCSPMKGHSHVYWYRQLPEEGLKFMVYLQKENIIDESGMPKERFSAEFPKEGPSILRIQQVVRGDSAAYFCASSPPSSGGPNEQFFGPGTRLTVL.